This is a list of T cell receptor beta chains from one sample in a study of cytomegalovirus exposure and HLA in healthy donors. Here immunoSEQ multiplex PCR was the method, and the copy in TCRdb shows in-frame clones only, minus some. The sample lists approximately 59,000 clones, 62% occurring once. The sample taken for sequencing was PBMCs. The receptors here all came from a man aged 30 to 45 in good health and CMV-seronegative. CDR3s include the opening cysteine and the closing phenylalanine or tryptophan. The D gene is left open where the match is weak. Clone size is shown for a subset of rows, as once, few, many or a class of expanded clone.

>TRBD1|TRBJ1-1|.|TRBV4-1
CASSRGQFTEAFF
TGCGCCAGCAGCCGGGGACAGTTCACTGAAGCTTTCTTT
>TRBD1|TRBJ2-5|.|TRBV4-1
CASSQRGKTGETGETQYF
TGCGCCAGCAGCCAAAGAGGCAAAACAGGGGAAACCGGAGAGACCCAGTACTTC
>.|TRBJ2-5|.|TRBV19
CASSIDRTNQETQYF
TGTGCCAGTAGTATAGATCGGACTAACCAAGAGACCCAGTACTTC
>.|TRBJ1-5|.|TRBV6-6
CASSSQDAGNQPQHF
TGTGCCAGCAGTTCACAGGACGCGGGCAATCAGCCCCAGCATTTT
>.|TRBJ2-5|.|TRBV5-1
CASSLDRQGETQYF
TGCGCCAGCAGCTTGGATAGGCAGGGGGAGACCCAGTACTTC
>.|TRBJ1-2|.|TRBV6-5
CASSYSTRVLFHGYTF
TGTGCCAGCAGTTACTCGACCAGGGTTCTATTCCATGGCTACACCTTC
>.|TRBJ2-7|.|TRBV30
CAWSVQGEQYF
TGTGCCTGGAGTGTCCAGGGCGAGCAGTACTTC
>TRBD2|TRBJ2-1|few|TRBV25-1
CASTPHSGGSNEQFF
TGTGCCAGCACCCCACATAGCGGGGGATCCAATGAGCAGTTCTTC
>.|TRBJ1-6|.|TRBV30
CAGEDSYNSPLHF
TGTGCCGGAGAAGACTCCTATAATTCACCCCTCCACTTT
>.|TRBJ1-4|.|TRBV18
CASSTPRATNEKLFF
TGTGCCAGCTCAACCCCACGGGCAACTAATGAAAAACTGTTTTTT
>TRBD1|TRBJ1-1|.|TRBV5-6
CASSWDSEAFF
TGTGCCAGCAGTTGGGACAGCGAAGCTTTCTTT
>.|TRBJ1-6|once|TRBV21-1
CASSNGGDLLYNSPLHF
TGTGCCAGCAGCAATGGCGGGGATCTACTCTATAATTCACCCCTCCACTTT
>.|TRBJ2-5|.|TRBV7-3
CASSPGAGSETQYF
TGTGCCAGCAGCCCTGGCGCGGGTTCAGAGACCCAGTACTTC
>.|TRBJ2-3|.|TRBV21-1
CASSKFSGEATDTQYF
TGTGCCAGCAGCAAGTTTTCCGGGGAAGCGACAGATACGCAGTATTTT
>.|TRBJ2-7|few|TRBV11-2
CASSLAGKSYEQYF
TGTGCCAGCAGCTTAGCAGGGAAGTCCTACGAGCAGTACTTC
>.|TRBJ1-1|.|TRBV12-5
CASAMTGPNTEAFF
TGTGCTAGTGCCATGACAGGCCCAAACACTGAAGCTTTCTTT
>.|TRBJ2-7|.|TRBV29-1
CSVSWGRRSVGEQYF
TGCAGCGTAAGTTGGGGGCGCAGGAGTGTAGGCGAGCAGTACTTC
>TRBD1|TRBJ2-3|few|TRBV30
CAWSPTGGYTDTQYF
TGTGCCTGGAGTCCGACAGGGGGCTACACAGATACGCAGTATTTT
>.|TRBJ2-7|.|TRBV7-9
CASSLADSYEQYF
TGTGCCAGCAGCTTAGCAGACAGCTACGAGCAGTACTTC
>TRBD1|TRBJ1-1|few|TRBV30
CAWSDNFRNRGITEAFF
TGTGCCTGGAGCGACAACTTCCGAAACAGGGGGATCACTGAAGCTTTCTTT
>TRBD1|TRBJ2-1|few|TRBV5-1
CASSPDREQFF
TGCGCCAGCAGCCCGGACAGGGAGCAGTTCTTC
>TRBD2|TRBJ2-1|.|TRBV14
CASSQVPGLAILEQFF
TGTGCCAGCAGCCAAGTTCCGGGACTAGCTATTCTTGAGCAGTTCTTC
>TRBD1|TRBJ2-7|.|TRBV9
CASSAGRQGLGEQYF
TGTGCCAGCAGCGCAGGAAGACAGGGGTTGGGAGAGCAGTACTTC
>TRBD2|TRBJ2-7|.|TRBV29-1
CSVVGGVDYEQYF
TGCAGCGTTGTTGGGGGGGTCGACTACGAGCAGTACTTC
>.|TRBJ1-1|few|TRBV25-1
CASSPGWRALNTEAFF
TGTGCCAGCAGCCCCGGCTGGAGAGCCTTGAACACTGAAGCTTTCTTT
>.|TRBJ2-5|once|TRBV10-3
CATLRVGQETQYF
TGTGCCACCCTCAGGGTAGGCCAAGAGACCCAGTACTTC
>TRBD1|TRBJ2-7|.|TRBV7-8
CASSRSSSGTEHYEQYF
TGTGCCAGCAGCCGAAGCAGTTCGGGGACAGAACACTACGAGCAGTACTTC
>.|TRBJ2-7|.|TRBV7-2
CASGGSVRGYEQYF
TGTGCCAGCGGGGGAAGCGTCAGGGGATACGAGCAGTACTTC
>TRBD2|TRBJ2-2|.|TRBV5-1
CASSPLAGGPGELFF
TGCGCCAGCAGCCCACTAGCGGGGGGCCCCGGGGAGCTGTTTTTT
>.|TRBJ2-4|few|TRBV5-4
CASSLARGLAKNIQYF
TGTGCCAGCAGCTTGGCCCGCGGTTTAGCCAAAAACATTCAGTACTTC
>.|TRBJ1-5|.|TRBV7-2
CASSLSQGNNQPQHF
TGTGCCAGCAGCTTGAGTCAGGGGAACAATCAGCCCCAGCATTTT
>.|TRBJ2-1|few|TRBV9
CASSVVGSSYNEQFF
TGTGCCAGCAGCGTAGTGGGGAGCTCCTACAATGAGCAGTTCTTC
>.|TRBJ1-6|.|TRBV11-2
CASRRGAAYNSPLHF
TGTGCCAGCCGCCGGGGGGCCGCTTATAATTCACCCCTCCACTTT
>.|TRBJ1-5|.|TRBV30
CAWSVGVNQPQHF
TGTGCCTGGAGTGTAGGGGTCAATCAGCCCCAGCATTTT
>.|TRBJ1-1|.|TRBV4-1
CASSQVRGSEAFF
TGCGCCAGCAGCCAAGTCAGAGGCTCTGAAGCTTTCTTT
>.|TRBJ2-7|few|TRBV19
CASSPLLGYEQYF
TGTGCCAGTAGTCCCCTCCTCGGCTACGAGCAGTACTTC
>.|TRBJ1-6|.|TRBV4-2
CASSQDPQGFLYNSPLHF
TGTGCCAGCAGCCAAGATCCGCAGGGATTTCTCTATAATTCACCCCTCCACTTT
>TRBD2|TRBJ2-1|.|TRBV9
CASSILAGVLNEQFF
TGTGCCAGCAGCATACTAGCGGGGGTTCTCAATGAGCAGTTCTTC
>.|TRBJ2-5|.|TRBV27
CASSLQTGQETQYF
TGTGCCAGCAGTTTACAGACAGGTCAAGAGACCCAGTACTTC
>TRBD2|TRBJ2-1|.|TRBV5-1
CASNRGDGEDNEQFF
TGCGCCAGCAACCGGGGGGATGGAGAGGACAATGAGCAGTTCTTC
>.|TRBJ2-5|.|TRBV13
CASSLLALEETQYF
TGTGCCAGCAGCTTACTAGCCTTGGAGGAGACCCAGTACTTC